Below, one TCR beta chain is given with its context. A junction end diverges from the germline sequence, so it may reflect a read error. The data derive from a study of T cells in Graves' hyperthyroidism and ophthalmopathy. For the study at large: Pretreatment peripheral blood was obtained at initial diagnosis.

Amplification yielded TCR beta CDR3 regions, with RNA transcripts as the source. First-round RT-PCR targeting the TCR CDR3 was performed with the HTBI primer set. From the multiplex PCR reads, TCRdb called clonotypes with MiXCR, one entry per CDR3 protein. The profile shows hundreds of thousands of distinct CDR3 sequences, approximately 13% of them singletons. The germline CDR1 and CDR2 sequences are DFQATT and SNEGSKA (reference sequence). This CDR3 region has 15 residues. The chain has TRBV20-1 and TRBJ2-3; 10 nucleotides align to TRBD2. This clonotype was sampled from a woman under 40 with Graves' hyperthyroidism. Sequencing was done on a sample of blood. The CDR3, as DNA: TGCAGTGCTGATAAGGCTAGCGGGAGCATAGATACGCAGTATTTT. This encodes CSADKASGSIDTQYF.